Below, one TCR beta chain is given with its context. Its antigen is not identified. This sample is part of a study of T-cell memory formation after mild COVID-19. Study in general: Largely, TCR clusters stayed within a single donor.

Between the trimmed V and J ends, which lost 8 bases and 4 bases, there was a span of 15 bases. CDR1 is MNHEY, CDR2 SMNVEV, per germline (reference sequence). CDR3 size: 14 residues. Broader study findings: Pre-infection memory showed some responding clones, and this suggested that cross-reactive memory joined. Mainly in CM and EM were contracting CD4+ clones; CD8+ were in EMRA.

TCR alpha and TCR beta cDNA libraries with sample barcodes and UMIs came from 5'RACE using constant-segment primers. TCRdb re-derived calls from the 5' RACE reads in MiXCR, one entry per CDR3 protein. Here the sample spans tens of thousands of distinct CDR3 sequences, around 25% being singletons. The TCR was taken from a man aged 18 to 29 who had mild COVID-19 (a few samples of this study predate the infection). Cell type and time point are not known. Sample: PBMCs or a T cell subset sorted from them (not recorded which). The chain couples TRBV27 to TRBJ1-5, with a possible D match to TRBD1 (6 bases). The CDR3 here is CASPGGRDNQPQHF. As DNA, the CDR3 is TGTGCCAGCCCCGGGGGGCGAGATAATCAGCCCCAGCATTTT.